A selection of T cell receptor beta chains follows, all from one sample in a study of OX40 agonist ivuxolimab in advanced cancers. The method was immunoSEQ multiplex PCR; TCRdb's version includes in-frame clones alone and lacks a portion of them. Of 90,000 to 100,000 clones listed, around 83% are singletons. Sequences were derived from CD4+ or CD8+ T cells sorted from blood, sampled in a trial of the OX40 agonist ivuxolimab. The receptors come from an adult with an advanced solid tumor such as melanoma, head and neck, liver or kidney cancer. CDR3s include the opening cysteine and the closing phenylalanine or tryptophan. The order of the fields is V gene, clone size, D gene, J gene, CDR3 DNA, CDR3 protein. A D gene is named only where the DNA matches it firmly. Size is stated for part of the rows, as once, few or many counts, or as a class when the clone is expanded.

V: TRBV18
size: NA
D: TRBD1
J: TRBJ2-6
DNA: TGTGCCAGCTCACCACGGGAAGGGGGCTATGGGGCCAACGTCCTGACTTTC
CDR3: CASSPREGGYGANVLTF

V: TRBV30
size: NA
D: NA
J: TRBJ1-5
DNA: TGTGCCTGGAGTGTAAGGGCAGGGCCGCTGGGGCAGCCCCAGCATTTT
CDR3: CAWSVRAGPLGQPQHF

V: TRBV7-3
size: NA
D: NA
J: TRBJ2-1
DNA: TGTGCCAGCAGCTTGATTGCGGGGTCGCCTGAGAATGAGCAGTTCTTC
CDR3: CASSLIAGSPENEQFF

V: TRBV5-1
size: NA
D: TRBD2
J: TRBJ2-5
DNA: TGCGCCAGCAGCATCGTAGCGGGAGAAGAGACCCAGTACTTC
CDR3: CASSIVAGEETQYF

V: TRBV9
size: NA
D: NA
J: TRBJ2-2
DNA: TGTGCCAGCAGCGTACTCCCTCGGCAGGGAACCCGCACCGGGGAGCTGTTTTTT
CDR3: CASSVLPRQGTRTGELFF

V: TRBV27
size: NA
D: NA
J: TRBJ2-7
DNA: TGTGCCAGCAGTTTCCGGGACAACTCCTACGAGCAGTACTTC
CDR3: CASSFRDNSYEQYF

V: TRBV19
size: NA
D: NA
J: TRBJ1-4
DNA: TGTGCCAGTAGTATCTTGATTGGTCCGAATGAAAAACTGTTTTTT
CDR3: CASSILIGPNEKLFF

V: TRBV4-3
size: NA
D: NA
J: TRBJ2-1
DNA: TGCGCCAGCAGCCAAGATCTAGGACTAGGGGGGCAGTTCTTC
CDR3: CASSQDLGLGGQFF

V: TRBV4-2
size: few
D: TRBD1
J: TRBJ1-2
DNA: TGTGCCAGCAGCCAGTTGGGACAGGGGTATGGCTACACCTTC
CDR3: CASSQLGQGYGYTF

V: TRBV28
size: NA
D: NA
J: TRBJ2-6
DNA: TGTGCCAGCAGACTTGCCCACTCTGGGGCCAACGTCCTGACTTTC
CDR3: CASRLAHSGANVLTF

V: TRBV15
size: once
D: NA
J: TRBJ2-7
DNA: TGTGCCACCAGCAAAGAACCGGGACGGCACTCCTACGAGCAGTACTTC
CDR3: CATSKEPGRHSYEQYF

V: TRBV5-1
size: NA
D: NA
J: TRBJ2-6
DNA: TGCGCCAGCAGCACCGCCGGGGTAAGGAGCTCTGGGGCCAACGTCCTGACTTTC
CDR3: CASSTAGVRSSGANVLTF

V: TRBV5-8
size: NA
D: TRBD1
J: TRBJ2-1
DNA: TGTGCCAGCAGCCCGGACAGGGATGAGCAGTTCTTC
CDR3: CASSPDRDEQFF

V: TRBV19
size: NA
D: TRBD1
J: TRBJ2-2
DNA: TGTGCCAGCCTTTGGGGGACAGGGGGCTACACCGGGGAGCTGTTTTTT
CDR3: CASLWGTGGYTGELFF

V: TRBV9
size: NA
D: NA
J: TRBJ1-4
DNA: TGTGCCAGCAGCGTAGAAGGGCGGGATGAAAAACTGTTTTTT
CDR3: CASSVEGRDEKLFF

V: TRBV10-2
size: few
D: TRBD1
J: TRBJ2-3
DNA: TGCGCCAGCGTGAGACAGGGGGACCCCACAGATACGCAGTATTTT
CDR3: CASVRQGDPTDTQYF

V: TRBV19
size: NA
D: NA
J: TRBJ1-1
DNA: TGTGCCAGTAGTCGAAGGAGGCCTAACCTAGGGGACACTGAAGCTTTCTTT
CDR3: CASSRRRPNLGDTEAFF

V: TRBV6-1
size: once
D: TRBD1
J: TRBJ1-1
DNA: TGTGCCAGCAAACCTACAGGGGCGAACACTGAAGCTTTCTTT
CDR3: CASKPTGANTEAFF

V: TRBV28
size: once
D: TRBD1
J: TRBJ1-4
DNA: TGTGCCAGCAGCCTGGACAGGGTGGATGAAAAACTGTTTTTT
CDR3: CASSLDRVDEKLFF

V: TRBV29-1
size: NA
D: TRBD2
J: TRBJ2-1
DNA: TGCAGCGTAGGGACTAGCGGGGGGGTGTCATACAATGAGCAGTTCTTC
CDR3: CSVGTSGGVSYNEQFF

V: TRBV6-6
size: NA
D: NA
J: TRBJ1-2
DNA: TGTGCCAGCAGCCCGGACAGTAACTATGGCTACACCTTC
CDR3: CASSPDSNYGYTF

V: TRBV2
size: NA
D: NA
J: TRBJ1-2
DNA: TGTGCCAGCAGTGAGCAGGGACGGGGCGGCTATGGCTACACCTTC
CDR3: CASSEQGRGGYGYTF

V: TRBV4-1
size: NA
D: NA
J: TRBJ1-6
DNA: TGCGCCAGCAGCCAAGGGACTAGCGGGTATAATTCACCCCTCCACTTT
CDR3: CASSQGTSGYNSPLHF

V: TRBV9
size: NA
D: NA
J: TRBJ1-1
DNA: TGTGCCAGCAGCCCCTCAGGGGTGTGGACTGAAGCTTTCTTT
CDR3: CASSPSGVWTEAFF

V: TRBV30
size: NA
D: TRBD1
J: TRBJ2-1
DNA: TGTGCCTGGTCGACAGGGACCACTATCTACAATGAGCAGTTCTTC
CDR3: CAWSTGTTIYNEQFF

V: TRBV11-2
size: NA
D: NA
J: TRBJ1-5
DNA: TGTGCCAGCAGCTTAGAGGTAGGGAGTCAGCCCCAGCATTTT
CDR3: CASSLEVGSQPQHF

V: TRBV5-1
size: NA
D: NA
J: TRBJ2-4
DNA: TGCGCCAGTTCGTGGGCAACTAATAGGGACATTCAGTACTTC
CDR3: CASSWATNRDIQYF

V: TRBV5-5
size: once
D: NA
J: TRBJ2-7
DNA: TGTGCCAGCAGCTTGGCCGGGACCCTGACCTACGAGCAGTACTTC
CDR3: CASSLAGTLTYEQYF

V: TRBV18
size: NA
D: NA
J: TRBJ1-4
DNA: TGTGCCAGCTCACCAGGGCTCAATGAAAAACTGTTTTTT
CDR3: CASSPGLNEKLFF

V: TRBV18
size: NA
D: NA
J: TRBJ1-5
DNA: TGTGCCAGCTCCCCGACCTGGGATAGCAATCAGCCCCAGCATTTT
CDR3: CASSPTWDSNQPQHF

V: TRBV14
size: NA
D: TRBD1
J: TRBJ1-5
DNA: TGTGCCAGCAGCCTTAACAGGACAGGGGTAAATCAGCCCCAGCATTTT
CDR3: CASSLNRTGVNQPQHF

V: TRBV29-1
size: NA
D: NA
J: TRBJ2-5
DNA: TGCAGCGCACGGGCGATAGAAGAGACCCAGTACTTC
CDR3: CSARAIEETQYF

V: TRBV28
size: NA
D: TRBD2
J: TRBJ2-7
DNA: TGTGCCAGCAAAGCGGGAGGGACCTACGAGCAGTACTTC
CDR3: CASKAGGTYEQYF

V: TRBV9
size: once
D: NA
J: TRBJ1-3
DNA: TGTGCCAGCAGCAGCACAGGACGGGGAAACACCATATATTTT
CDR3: CASSSTGRGNTIYF

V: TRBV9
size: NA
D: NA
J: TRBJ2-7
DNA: TGTGCCAGCAGCATCGACGGTTACGAGCAGTACTTC
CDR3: CASSIDGYEQYF